This TCR beta chain was recovered during a study of cytomegalovirus exposure and HLA in healthy donors (dated by TCRdb to between 2016 and 2019). Context from the whole study: An earlier analysis of several hundred of the donors reported 250 to 350 Gb of sequence data and some 110 million unique TCR beta sequences obtained from about 179 million T cells. An early release that covered several hundred HLA-typed donors contained around 300 gigabases of sequencing data and roughly 84 million unique TCR sequences. Of the roughly 400 genotyped donors, over 70% fell in the genetic ancestry cluster associated with self-reported Caucasian donors. The study aimed to test whether signatures of past pathogen exposure could be identified by cataloging public T cell receptors. The T cell repertoires of some 700 subjects were profiled by immunosequencing and related to cytomegalovirus serostatus. In addition to the first cohort of about 650 subjects, a separate validation cohort of 130 or so different subjects was used. To predict cytomegalovirus infection status, the study brought together high-throughput TCR immunosequencing, statistical association of individual TCRs with disease status, and machine learning. A later analysis re-analyzed previously published TCR beta repertoires from roughly 600 donors and added high-resolution HLA genotyping to study TCR occurrence patterns. Rather than using new phenotypic data, the later analysis identified candidate immune exposures from TCR beta sequences and from how often those sequences occurred across donors. To decide whether each TCR beta V gene segment behaved as functional or pseudogenic, an earlier analysis of some 540 of the donors relied on high-throughput TCR beta sequencing. Donor age, sex, ethnicity and CMV serostatus were collected together with the repertoire data. A later genetic analysis took genome-wide SNP genotypes for about 65% of the 666 donors and used that subset as a discovery cohort. All discovery cohort repertoires had been generated using a single sequencing platform. HLA typing included class I and class II loci at four-digit resolution. Typing coverage differed by locus: A, B, C, DRB1 and DQB1 were typed in roughly 629-630 donors, DQA1 in 500 to 550, DPA1 in 600 to 610, and DPB1 in approximately 450. Roughly five DR-DQ haplotypes were handled as single units for association and clustering because linkage in the cohort was strong. Across around 400 genotyped donors of the cohort, an average of roughly 230,000 unique TCR beta nucleotide sequences per donor were sequenced, and roughly 20% of those sequences were non-productive. What the work shows at the level of the full study, not this receptor alone: Roughly uniform sequencing depth across donors was assumed in presence/absence analyses, although this assumption may not hold. A later analysis found that most CMV-associated TCR beta chains appeared HLA-restricted, with HLA associations seemingly driven largely by CMV exposure. A further reported finding was that TCR beta sequences accurately predicted the HLA-A and HLA-B alleles for most subjects in the first cohort. The authors suggested that the approach could potentially be generalized to other disease states and immunological phenotypes. In vitro tests confirmed that a few of the cytomegalovirus-associated TCR beta chains recognize cytomegalovirus antigens. Compared with the 666-donor mean, donors in an Asian-associated ancestry cluster had fewer N-insertions in productive TCRs, according to a later genetic analysis. While some public TCRs were present in many individuals, most TCR sequences turned up only very rarely across donors. Because the 87-base-pair reads could not distinguish some IMGT-functional V segments, including TRBV6-2 and TRBV6-3, those segments were excluded. The only immune exposure information available for the cohort was CMV serostatus. A later analysis associated 15,000 to 20,000 TCR beta sequences with specific HLA alleles at a false discovery rate of 0.05. Assigning TCR associations to individual alleles was difficult when HLA alleles, especially DR and DQ, strongly co-occurred. The sequencing pipeline was judged likely to have produced a cluster of highly shared sequence variants as a technical artifact. A later genetic analysis associated a missense DCLRE1C variant with V-gene and J-gene trimming of TCR beta chains, and an independent cohort replicated the association. In both the original and validation cohorts, the classifier was reported to diagnose cytomegalovirus status with high specificity and sensitivity. A total of around 150 TCR beta chains were listed by the study as associated with cytomegalovirus. HLA typing was unavailable for some donors at each locus, so association tests used only the typed subset. The cohort was sequenced for TCR beta chains only, and without alpha or paired-chain data the features that could be detected were limited. Correlated functional status among segregating V segments might reflect linkage disequilibrium, but an unknown experimental factor could not be ruled out. A later analysis found that TCR association rates varied across HLA loci, with DRB1 alleles showing the most associated TCRs and HLA-C alleles the fewest. Several of the top co-occurrence clusters appeared to be linked to parvovirus B19, influenza, CMV and Epstein-Barr virus, according to a later analysis. In an earlier analysis of approximately 590 of the donors, most TCR beta V segments were observed in productive rearrangements about 87% or about 30% of the time, broadly matching IMGT annotations. The earlier analysis of about 600 of the donors excluded seventeen rarely observed V segments, including chromosome 9 orphons, because counts were too low. Compared with equally common non-associated chains, HLA-associated TCR beta chains in a later analysis were more clonally expanded and had lower generation probabilities.

Library prep was done by the immunoSEQ multiplex PCR assay. For the multiplex PCR, a mixture combining 60 forward primers for TCR Vbeta segments and 13 reverse primers for TCR Jbeta segments was used. A multiplex PCR assay on genomic DNA amplified the CDR3 region of rearranged TCR beta genes. The amplified TCR beta libraries were sequenced on the Illumina HiSeq System as 87-base-pair reads. Per the source publication's procedure: In a later analysis, around 80 million unique TCR beta chains were counted across the 650 to 700 repertoires, and some 10 million of these chains were shared by at least two donors. To remove PCR and sequencing errors, raw reads were error-corrected and collapsed into unique sequences using a nearest-neighbor algorithm that merged closely related sequences. To assign V, D and J gene segments, CDR3 sequences were aligned to IMGT reference sequences. For a sequence to be retained, at least a six-nucleotide match to both a V gene segment and a J gene segment was required. Rearrangements were classified as productive when the CDR3 lacked stop codons and remained in frame with V and J, and all other rearrangements were classified as non-productive. Following IMGT convention, CDR3 was defined as the stretch from the second conserved V-encoded cysteine up to the conserved J-encoded phenylalanine. Sequences without an unambiguous match to a single V gene segment were excluded from the earlier analysis of 450 to 650 of the donors. An earlier analysis of just under 600 of the donors called V segments functional above 56.7% productive rearrangements and segregating when the between-donor standard deviation exceeded 5%. A statistical classification framework was built to diagnose cytomegalovirus status from the catalog of TCR beta chain sequences. A later analysis assigned V and J genes by comparing TCR nucleotide sequences with IMGT/GENE-DB human TR gene sequences. Using the TCRdist pipeline, a later analysis assigned CDR3 sequences along with most-parsimonious VDJ recombination scenarios. In a later analysis, every TCR beta chain was defined by the combination of its CDR3 amino acid sequence and its V-gene family, and reads without a unique V-gene family were dropped. A later analysis removed roughly 590 highly shared, low-generation-probability nucleotide sequences to deal with suspected cross-contamination and a sequencing artifact. In a later analysis, a clonal expansion index was calculated for each public chain from normalized within-repertoire ranks of inferred template counts. A later analysis computed generation probabilities with a VDJ recombination model fitted to out-of-frame rearrangements, and checked the results against IGoR. In a later analysis, TCR-TCR, TCR-HLA and TCR-CMV co-occurrence was scored with hypergeometric tests, and a repertoire-size bias correction was applied to TCR pairs. To estimate false discovery rates, a later analysis permuted the HLA or CMV assignments 20 times. A later analysis grouped co-occurring TCRs with DBSCAN, adding TCRdist sequence similarity when clustering within HLA-allele-positive subsets. Repertoires with fewer than 30,000 or more than 120,000 public chains were left out of co-occurrence clustering, as were about 5 repertoires with anomalous nucleotide sharing. TCRdb took this table from immuneACCESS and kept in-frame rearrangements with V and J called. Such tables lack part of the clones; where checked against another copy, unresolved V genes explain under half of the gap, and the rest is unexplained. V and J calls and clone size are those listed in that table; D and trimming were worked out from the DNA. This sample gives tens of thousands of clones in total; around 77% of them show up just once. The top ten constitute less than 25% of the sample.

On this clone: It has no known antigen specificity. Base-call qualities are not available, and no considerably larger clone is one nucleotide away.

The cohort consisted of 650 to 700 healthy bone marrow donors. At the time of sampling, all cohort members were nominally healthy, though unrecorded immune exposures were likely present. The donor was CMV seropositive and belonged to the group of about 290 seropositive cohort members. Every donor gave a peripheral blood sample, and the peripheral blood mononuclear cells from that sample were used for TCR beta sequencing. The Qiagen DNeasy Blood Extraction Kit was used to extract genomic DNA from the blood cell samples. V lost 4 bases and J lost 6 bases; the stretch between them is 14 bases long. Via the germline V gene, CDR1 is SGHRS and CDR2 YFSETQ. From the cysteine up to the phenylalanine, the CDR3 has a length of 13 residues. The CDR3 DNA has 39 bases and is translated from base 1.

The V and J segments used are TRBV5-1 and TRBJ2-7, with TRBD1 perhaps the D gene, on 6 matching bases. The receptor's source is a woman aged 40-49 years in good health and CMV-seropositive. Material for sequencing was PBMCs. The CDR3 is CASSIDRISEQYF. The nucleotide sequence is TGCGCCAGCAGCATAGACAGGATCAGCGAGCAGTACTTC.